A single TCR beta chain is shown here with its context. Clones were read by immunoSEQ multiplex PCR, and TCRdb kept only the in-frame ones, dropping some. The sample holds around 20,000 clones; over 70% are singletons and the top ten take over 10%. The germline gives CDR1 LNHDA, CDR2 SQIVND (reference sequence). The germline V and J ends were trimmed by 5 bases and 5 bases, with 12 bases remaining between them. This CDR3 comprises 13 residues. The entry originates in a study of T cell clones after liver transplantation. The receptor was isolated from a human donor who received a liver transplant. Sequences were derived from CD8+ T cells from blood, sampled before liver transplant. The gene calls are TRBV19 and TRBJ2-5; D is possibly TRBD2 (5 bases). The CDR3 sequence: CASSRTALETQYF. The DNA for the CDR3 is TGTGCCAGTAGTCGGACTGCATTGGAGACCCAGTACTTC.